The 24 T cell receptor beta chains reported below all come from one sample, sequenced in a study of beta chain features in type 1 diabetes. The whole isolated RNA underwent reverse transcription, so sequencing captured expressed TCRB transcripts. TCRdb's table, derived via immunoSEQ multiplex PCR, lists solely in-frame clones and lacks some. The table includes some 230,000 clones, about 10% detected once. The sample consisted of naive CD4+ T cells from blood. The source of these receptors is a woman between 18 and 29 years old in good health.

This clone was detected many times. J is TRBJ2-1 and V is TRBV30; D gene uncertain. The V end was cut by 5 bases, the J end by 4 bases, with 12 bases between. Germline CDR1 and CDR2: GTSNPN and SVGIG (reference sequence). The CDR3 loop spans 13 amino acids. The CDR3 DNA sequence: TGTGCCTGGGATGCACAGAGATACAATGAGCAGTTCTTC. Its protein product is CAWDAQRYNEQFF. Using reference TRBV30 and TRBJ2-1 for the parts outside the CDR3, the full variable domain is SQTIHQWPATLVQPVGSPLSLECTVEGTSNPNLYWYRQAAGRGLQLLFYSVGIGQISSEVPQNLSASRPQDRQFILSSKKLLLSDSGFYLCAWDAQRYNEQFFGPGTRLTVL.

This clone came up a few times. V is TRBV29-1 and J is TRBJ2-5; tentatively, D is TRBD1 (5 bases). The J call may be wrong; the DNA end is better matched by TRBJ2-7. In germline, CDR1 is SQVTM, CDR2 ANQGSEA. The CDR3 totals 13 residues. The CDR3 sequence: CSVKDKFSYEQYF. CDR3 sequence (DNA): TGCAGCGTCAAGGACAAGTTCTCCTACGAGCAGTACTTC.

This clone was seen a handful of times. This chain links TRBV2 with TRBJ2-3; 7 bases map to TRBD1. The CDR3 is made up of 13 amino acids. Germline V gene lookup returns CDR1 SNHLY and CDR2 FYNNEI. Germline trimming cut 5 bases from V and 6 bases from J; bases unmatched to any gene: 5. This chain's CDR3 is CASSLDRTDTQYF. In DNA, the CDR3 is TGTGCCAGCAGTCTGGACAGGACGGATACGCAGTATTTT. The variable domain in full, with the rest retrieved from reference TRBV2 and TRBJ2-3, is EPEVTQTPSHQVTQMGQEVILRCVPISNHLYFYWYRQILGQKVEFLVSFYNNEISEKSEIFDDQFSVERPDGSNFTLKIRSTKLEDSAMYFCASSLDRTDTQYFGPGTRLTVL.

This chain connects TRBV2 to TRBJ2-7; possibly TRBD2 for D (5 bases). Per germline, CDR1 SNHLY and CDR2 FYNNEI. V lost 7 bases, J lost 4 bases, and 5 bases lay in between. CDR3 length: 10 residues. This CDR3 reads CASTGYEQYF. CDR3 bases: TGTGCCAGCACGGGATACGAGCAGTACTTC.

The table lists this clone with a count of one. This chain uses TRBV5-1 with TRBJ1-3, with 7 bases matching TRBD1. The CDR3 covers 14 residues. CDR1 SGHRS and CDR2 YFSETQ come from the germline V gene. J gave up 6 bases and V 4 bases, and 7 bases lay outside the gene matches. DNA of the CDR3: TGCGCCAGCAGCCCCAGGGGGTACGAAAACACCATATATTTT. Translation: CASSPRGYENTIYF.

This clone was counted a few times. V and J are TRBV7-9 and TRBJ2-1; 8 nucleotides match TRBD1. V dropped 1 base and J dropped 5; count of bases not matched to a gene: 4. CDR1 and CDR2 (germline): SEHNR, FQNEAQ (reference sequence). This CDR3 comprises 15 residues. The CDR3 loop is CASSLGDRSNNEQFF. The CDR3 nucleotides are TGTGCCAGCAGCTTAGGGGACAGGTCAAACAATGAGCAGTTCTTC.

This clone turned up a few times. This chain uses TRBV9 with TRBJ2-7; D is possibly TRBD1 (5 bases). The CDR3 loop spans 14 amino acids. Trimming took off 1 base at V and 4 bases at J, with 12 bases between the two ends. Germline loops: CDR1 SGDLS, CDR2 YYNGEE. The CDR3: CASSVYDSFYEQYF. The CDR3, as DNA: TGTGCCAGCAGCGTATATGACAGCTTTTACGAGCAGTACTTC.

The chain employs TRBV2 and TRBJ1-2; 9 nucleotides align to TRBD1. The junction had 2 bases not matched to a gene; V was cut back by 6 bases and J by 3 bases. The length of the CDR3 is 13 residues. Looked up from germline, CDR1 is SNHLY and CDR2 is FYNNEI. CDR3 sequence: CASRGQGHYGYTF. CDR3 nucleotide sequence: TGTGCCAGCAGGGGACAGGGTCACTATGGCTACACCTTC.

V and J are TRBV10-3 and TRBJ2-3; the D gene is possibly TRBD2 (6 bases). The CDR3 is 14 residues long. V shed 5 bases and J shed 5 bases, with 14 bases lying between them. Germline V gene sequence: CDR1 ENHRY, CDR2 SYGVKD. The CDR3 coding sequence is TGTGCCATCAGTCTTGGACTGGAGGGAGATACGCAGTATTTT. Its translation is CAISLGLEGDTQYF.

The genes are TRBV27 and TRBJ2-5; TRBD1 aligns across 9 bases. After removal of 2 bases from V and 2 bases from J, the junction contained 6 bases not matched to a gene. The CDR3 spans 16 residues. The germline V gene has CDR1 MNHEY and CDR2 SMNVEV (reference sequence). The CDR3, as DNA: TGTGCCAGCAGTTTAAGACAGGGGGAACCTCAAGAGACCCAGTACTTC. Amino acid sequence: CASSLRQGEPQETQYF.

The chain joins TRBV5-4 to TRBJ2-7; 10 bases are shared with TRBD1. Germline V gene lookup returns CDR1 SGHNT and CDR2 YYREEE (reference sequence). V shed 0 bases and J 2 bases; nucleotides not matched to a gene: 5. CDR3 length: 16 residues. The CDR3 is CASSLGLGQGTYEQYF. CDR3 DNA: TGTGCCAGCAGCTTGGGCTTGGGACAGGGGACCTACGAGCAGTACTTC.

This clone appeared a few times. This chain links TRBV6-1 with TRBJ2-1; D is undetermined. The V gene's germline CDR1 is MNHNS and CDR2 SASEGT. The CDR3 has 10 amino acids. Trimming left V 5 bases short and J 10 bases short, with 6 bases between. CDR3 residues: CASSLQEQFF. CDR3 DNA sequence: TGTGCCAGCAGTCTACAGGAGCAGTTCTTC.

This clone was seen a few times. The gene calls are TRBV27 and TRBJ2-3, with D tentatively TRBD1 (6 bases). Trimming stripped 6 bases from V and 4 bases from J, with 17 bases between. The CDR3 extends over 15 amino acids. The V gene's germline CDR1 is MNHEY and CDR2 SMNVEV (reference sequence). The CDR3 region has the DNA TGTGCCAGCAGCCCCTGGGACACCGGTCCAGATACGCAGTATTTT. This codes for CASSPWDTGPDTQYF.

This clone was seen a few times. J is TRBJ2-7 and V is TRBV18, with D perhaps matching TRBD1 (6 bases). This CDR3 is 14 amino acids long. Germline CDR1 reads KGHSH; CDR2 reads LQKENI. The V gene lost 4 bases and the J gene lost 0 bases, with 10 bases spanning the gap. The CDR3: CASSLGQTSYEQYF. The CDR3 DNA follows: TGTGCCAGCTCACTTGGACAGACCTCCTACGAGCAGTACTTC.

This rearrangement joins TRBV4-1 to TRBJ2-3, with 7 bases matching TRBD2. Germline assignment: CDR1 MGHRA and CDR2 YSYEKL. Losses at the gene ends were 0 bases for V and 0 bases for J; bases not matched to a gene: 9. This CDR3 spans 18 amino acids. CDR3 bases: TGCGCCAGCAGCCAAGATGGGGGGGTTAAAACTAGCACAGATACGCAGTATTTT. Amino acid sequence: CASSQDGGVKTSTDTQYF.

The rearrangement uses TRBV5-4 and TRBJ1-2, with a tentative D call TRBD1 (5 bases). CDR3 length equals 14 residues. CDR1 is SGHNT and CDR2 is YYREEE in the germline V gene (reference sequence). Trimming shortened V by 5 bases and J by 3 bases, and 14 bases separated the two germline ends. CDR3 sequence: CASSSWGGDYGYTF. Here the CDR3 DNA reads TGTGCCAGCAGTTCTTGGGGGGGGGACTATGGCTACACCTTC.

The chain employs TRBV6-1 and TRBJ1-5; D unclear. The V end lost 6 bases, the J end lost 7 bases, and 10 bases lay between the germline ends. Per the germline V gene, CDR1 is MNHNS and CDR2 is SASEGT. CDR3 length equals 12 residues. The CDR3 here is CASSPNIQPQHF. The CDR3 nucleotides are TGTGCCAGCAGCCCTAATATCCAGCCCCAGCATTTT.

This clone was seen more than once but under ten times. The V call is TRBV25-1, the J call TRBJ2-7; no reliable D call. Deletions cut 5 bases from V and 6 bases from J, with 8 bases between. This CDR3 is built from 11 residues. Germline V gene lookup returns CDR1 MGHDK and CDR2 SYGVNS. The CDR3 coding sequence is TGTGCCAGCAGTAGAAGCTTCGAGCAGTACTTC. It is translated as CASSRSFEQYF.

The chain has TRBV6-1 and TRBJ1-6; 8 nucleotides line up with TRBD1. With V trimmed by 7 bases and J by 7 bases, 6 bases remained unmatched. The CDR3 length is 14 residues. CDR1 is MNHNS, CDR2 SASEGT, per germline. CDR3 in amino acids: CASNPGQGNSPLHF. The CDR3 coding sequence is TGTGCCAGCAACCCAGGACAGGGAAATTCACCCCTCCACTTT.

This clone was seen a few times. V gene TRBV15 combines with J gene TRBJ1-2, with D possibly being TRBD1 (5 bases). V gave up 0 bases and J gave up 7 bases, with 21 bases separating them. Germline values: CDR1 LNHNV, CDR2 YYDKDF (reference sequence). The CDR3 contains 17 residues. The DNA for the CDR3 is TGTGCCACCAGCAGAGAGGAACTTGCGGCCAGGGCTGGTGGCTACACCTTC. It encodes CATSREELAARAGGYTF.

The V call is TRBV7-6, the J call TRBJ2-3; D is perhaps TRBD1 (5 bases). The CDR3 is 15 amino acids. CDR1 SGHVS and CDR2 FNYEAQ come from the germline V gene. V was trimmed by 10 bases and J by 2 bases, leaving 19 bases between them. Here the CDR3 reads CATRVLSGLTDTQYF. The CDR3 DNA is TGTGCCACCCGGGTCCTATCAGGGCTCACAGATACGCAGTATTTT.

V usage is TRBV30 and J usage is TRBJ2-3; 9 bases align to TRBD2. V trimming: 4 bases; J trimming: 2 bases; junction bases outside the gene matches: 7. Germline V gene data show CDR1 as GTSNPN and CDR2 as SVGIG (reference sequence). The CDR3 extends over 15 amino acids. The CDR3: CAWNGRGGSTDTQYF. The CDR3 region has the DNA TGTGCCTGGAACGGGCGGGGGGGCTCCACAGATACGCAGTATTTT.

The chain is built from TRBV18 and TRBJ2-3; 10 positions match TRBD2. There are 16 residues in the CDR3. J gave up 2 bases and V 3 bases, and 5 bases lay outside the gene matches. The germline V gene encodes CDR1 KGHSH and CDR2 LQKENI. In DNA form, the CDR3 reads TGTGCCAGCTCACCCCCTAGCGGGGGCCTCACAGATACGCAGTATTTT. The encoded protein is CASSPPSGGLTDTQYF.

V gene TRBV2 combines with J gene TRBJ2-7; possibly TRBD1 for D (5 bases). V was clipped by 6 bases and J by 7 bases, with 10 bases between them. The V gene's germline CDR1 is SNHLY and CDR2 FYNNEI. This CDR3 region has 11 residues. CDR3 DNA sequence: TGTGCCAGCAGGACCGGACAAGAGCAGTACTTC. Residues: CASRTGQEQYF.